This entry describes one T cell receptor beta chain. Its antigen is unknown. Each depressed patient was matched pairwise with a non-depressed control on sex, age, current smoking status and body mass index. Participants with major medical conditions, Axis I/II comorbidities, regular medication or illicit drug use were excluded. The germline V gene has CDR1 SGHAT and CDR2 FQNNGV. The CDR3 totals 15 residues. The V end was cut by 6 bases, the J end by 0 bases, with 14 bases between. This specimen comes from a study of untreated major depressive disorder. Points from the study as a whole: Compared with controls, depressed patients showed more TRBV05-01 (Vbeta 5.1) usage in CD4+ T cells. Each subject's top five TRBV05-01 clones were all private.

Measured with immunoSEQ multiplex PCR; TCRdb has only the in-frame clones, and not every one. The table lists tens of thousands of clones, about 90% of them singletons. The TCR sequence derives from a woman aged 25 to 39 in good health. The chain recombines TRBV11-2 with TRBJ1-1; TRBD1 might be the D (5 bases). Source material: CD4+ T cells from PBMCs. The CDR3 reads CASRYDRFMNTEAFF. The CDR3, as DNA: TGTGCCAGCAGATACGACAGATTCATGAACACTGAAGCTTTCTTT.